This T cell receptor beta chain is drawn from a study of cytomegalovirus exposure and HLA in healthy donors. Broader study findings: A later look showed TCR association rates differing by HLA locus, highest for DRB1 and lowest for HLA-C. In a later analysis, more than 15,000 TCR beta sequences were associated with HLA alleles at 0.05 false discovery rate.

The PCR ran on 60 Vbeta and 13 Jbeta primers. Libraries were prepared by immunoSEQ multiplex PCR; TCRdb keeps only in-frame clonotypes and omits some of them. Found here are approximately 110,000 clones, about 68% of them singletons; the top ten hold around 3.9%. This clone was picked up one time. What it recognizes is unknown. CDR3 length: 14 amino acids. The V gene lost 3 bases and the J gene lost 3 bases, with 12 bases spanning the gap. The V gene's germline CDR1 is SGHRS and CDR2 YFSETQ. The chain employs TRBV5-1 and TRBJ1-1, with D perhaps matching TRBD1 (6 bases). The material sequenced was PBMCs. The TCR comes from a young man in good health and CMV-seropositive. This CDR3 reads CASSYFRGDTEAFF. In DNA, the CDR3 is TGCGCCAGCAGCTACTTCAGGGGTGACACTGAAGCTTTCTTT.